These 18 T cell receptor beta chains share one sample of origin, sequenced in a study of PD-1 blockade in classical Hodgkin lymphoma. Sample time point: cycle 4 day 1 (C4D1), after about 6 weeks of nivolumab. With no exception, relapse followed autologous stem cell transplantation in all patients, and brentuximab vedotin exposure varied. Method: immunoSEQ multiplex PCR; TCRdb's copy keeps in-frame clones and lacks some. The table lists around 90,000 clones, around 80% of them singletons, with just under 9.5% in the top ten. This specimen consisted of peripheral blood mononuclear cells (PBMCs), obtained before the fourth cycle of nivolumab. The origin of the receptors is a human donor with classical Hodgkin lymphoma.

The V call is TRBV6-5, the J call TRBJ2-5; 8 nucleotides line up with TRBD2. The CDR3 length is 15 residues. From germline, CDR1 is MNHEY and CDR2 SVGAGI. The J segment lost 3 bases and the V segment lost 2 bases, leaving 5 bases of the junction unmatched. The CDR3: CASSYPLLAEETQYF. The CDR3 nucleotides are TGTGCCAGCAGTTACCCCCTACTAGCGGAAGAGACCCAGTACTTC.

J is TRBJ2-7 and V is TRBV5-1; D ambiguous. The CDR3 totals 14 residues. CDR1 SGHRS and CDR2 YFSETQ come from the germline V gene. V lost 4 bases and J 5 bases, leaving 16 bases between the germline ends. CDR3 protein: CASSPRTGGNEQYF. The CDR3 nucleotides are TGCGCCAGCAGCCCCCGGACGGGTGGCAACGAGCAGTACTTC.

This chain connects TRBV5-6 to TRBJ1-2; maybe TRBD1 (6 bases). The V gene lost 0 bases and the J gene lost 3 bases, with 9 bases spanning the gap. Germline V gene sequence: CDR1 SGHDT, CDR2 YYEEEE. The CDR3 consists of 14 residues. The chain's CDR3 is CASSLDRDHYGYTF. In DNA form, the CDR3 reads TGTGCCAGCAGCTTGGACAGGGACCACTATGGCTACACCTTC.

The CDR3 is CASSKRGTSGSGTDTQYF. The CDR3 coding sequence is TGTGCCAGCAGCAAACGGGGGACTAGCGGGAGCGGGACAGATACGCAGTATTTT. This chain joins TRBV21-1 and TRBJ2-3; no check of the table's D call, TRBD2, against the DNA was made. TRBV21-1 counts as a pseudogene. The CDR3 has 18 amino acids.

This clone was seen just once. CDR3 protein: CASSDWGKNTGELFF. The CDR3 region has the DNA TGTGCCAGCAGTGACTGGGGGAAGAACACCGGGGAGCTGTTTTTT. The chain joins TRBV25-1 to TRBJ2-2; D possibly uses TRBD1 or TRBD2 (5 bases each). Germline CDR1 is MGHDK and CDR2 is SYGVNS. The V gene lost 3 bases and the J gene lost 1 base, with 9 bases spanning the gap. The CDR3 has 15 amino acids.

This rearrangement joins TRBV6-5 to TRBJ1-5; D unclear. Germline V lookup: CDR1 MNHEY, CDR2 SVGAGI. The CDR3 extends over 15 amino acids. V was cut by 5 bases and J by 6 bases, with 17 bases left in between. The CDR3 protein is CASSTGLLRGQPQHF. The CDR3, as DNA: TGTGCCAGCAGTACGGGCCTACTGAGAGGTCAGCCCCAGCATTTT.

Here the CDR3 DNA reads TGTGCCAGCAGTTACGGACTAGCGGGTGGGGAAGATACGCAGTATTTT. It encodes CASSYGLAGGEDTQYF. V is TRBV6-5 and J is TRBJ2-3; TRBD2 agrees at 11 bases. V was pared by 2 bases and J by 5 bases, with 6 bases of the junction left unmatched. Germline CDR1 and CDR2: MNHEY and SVGAGI. This CDR3 has 16 amino acids.

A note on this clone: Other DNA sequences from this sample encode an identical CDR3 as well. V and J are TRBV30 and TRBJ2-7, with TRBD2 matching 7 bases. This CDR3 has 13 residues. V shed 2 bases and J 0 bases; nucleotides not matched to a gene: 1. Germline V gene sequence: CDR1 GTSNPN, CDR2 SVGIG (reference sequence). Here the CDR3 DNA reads TGTGCCTGGAGTCGGGGGGACTCCTACGAGCAGTACTTC. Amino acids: CAWSRGDSYEQYF.

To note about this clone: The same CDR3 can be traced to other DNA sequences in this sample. The chain's CDR3 is CASSEEGNYGYTF. In nucleotides, the CDR3 is TGTGCCAGCAGTGAGGAGGGTAACTATGGCTACACCTTC. The rearrangement links TRBV2 to TRBJ1-2; no clear D. The CDR3 is 13 residues long. The germline CDR1 and CDR2 sequences are SNHLY and FYNNEI. Trimming left V 3 bases short and J 1 base short, with 6 bases between.

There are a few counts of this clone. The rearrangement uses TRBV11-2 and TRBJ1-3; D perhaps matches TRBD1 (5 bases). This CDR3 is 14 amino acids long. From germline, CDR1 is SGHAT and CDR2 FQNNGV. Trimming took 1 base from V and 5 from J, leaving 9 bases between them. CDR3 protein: CASSLAGFRNTIYF. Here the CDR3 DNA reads TGTGCCAGCAGCTTAGCAGGGTTTCGAAACACCATATATTTT. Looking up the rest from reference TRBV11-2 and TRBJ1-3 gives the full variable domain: EAGVAQSPRYKIIEKRQSVAFWCNPISGHATLYWYQQILGQGPKLLIQFQNNGVVDDSQLPKDRFSAERLKGVDSTLKIQPAKLEDSAVYLCASSLAGFRNTIYFGEGSWLTVV.

The CDR3 reads CASSQLQSRKTYGYTF. The CDR3 DNA reads as TGCGCCAGCAGTCAATTGCAATCGCGAAAGACCTATGGCTACACCTTC. V and J are TRBV10-1 and TRBJ1-2; D gene ambiguous. V gave up 5 bases and J gave up 4 bases, with 20 bases separating them. The germline V gene encodes CDR1 WNHNN and CDR2 SYGVQD (reference sequence). CDR3 size: 16 residues.

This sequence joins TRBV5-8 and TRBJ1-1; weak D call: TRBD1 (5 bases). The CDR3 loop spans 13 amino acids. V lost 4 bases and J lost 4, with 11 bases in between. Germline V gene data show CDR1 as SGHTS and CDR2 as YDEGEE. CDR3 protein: CASSLWGGTEAFF. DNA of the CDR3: TGTGCCAGCAGCCTTTGGGGGGGCACTGAAGCTTTCTTT.

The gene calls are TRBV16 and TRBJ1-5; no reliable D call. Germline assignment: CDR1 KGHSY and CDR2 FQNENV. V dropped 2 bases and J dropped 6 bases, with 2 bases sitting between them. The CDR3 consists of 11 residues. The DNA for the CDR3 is TGTGCCAGCAGCCAAGGTCAGCCCCAGCATTTT. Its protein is CASSQGQPQHF. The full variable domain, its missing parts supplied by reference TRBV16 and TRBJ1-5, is GEEVAQTPKHLVRGEGQKAKLYCAPIKGHSYVFWYQQVLKNEFKFLISFQNENVFDETGMPKERFSAKCLPNSPCSLEIQATKLEDSAVYFCASSQGQPQHFGDGTRLSIL.

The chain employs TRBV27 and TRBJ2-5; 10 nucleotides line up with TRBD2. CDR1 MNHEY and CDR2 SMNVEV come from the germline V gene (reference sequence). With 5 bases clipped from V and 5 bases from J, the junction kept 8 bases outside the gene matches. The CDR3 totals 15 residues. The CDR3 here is CASSSGGAGEETQYF. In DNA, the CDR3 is TGTGCCAGCAGTAGCGGGGGGGCCGGGGAGGAGACCCAGTACTTC.

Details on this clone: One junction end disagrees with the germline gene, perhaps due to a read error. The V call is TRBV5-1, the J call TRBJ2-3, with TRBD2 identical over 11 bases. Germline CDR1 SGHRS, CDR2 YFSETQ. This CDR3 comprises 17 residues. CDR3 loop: CAGSLFSGGAGTDTQYF. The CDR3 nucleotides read TGCGCCGGCAGCTTGTTTAGCGGGGGGGCCGGGACAGATACGCAGTATTTT.

Here the CDR3 DNA reads TGTGCCAGTAGTGCATCCGGGTCCGATGAAAAACTGTTTTTT. Translating it yields CASSASGSDEKLFF. The gene calls are TRBV19 and TRBJ1-4; D ambiguous. Per germline, CDR1 LNHDA and CDR2 SQIVND (reference sequence). V lost 5 bases, J lost 6 bases, and 13 bases lay in between. The CDR3 runs 14 residues.

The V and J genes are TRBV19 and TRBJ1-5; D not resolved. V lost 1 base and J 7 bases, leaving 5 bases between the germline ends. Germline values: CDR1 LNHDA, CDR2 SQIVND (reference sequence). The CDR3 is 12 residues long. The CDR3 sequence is CASSIAPQPQHF. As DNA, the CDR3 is TGTGCCAGTAGTATAGCTCCGCAGCCCCAGCATTTT.

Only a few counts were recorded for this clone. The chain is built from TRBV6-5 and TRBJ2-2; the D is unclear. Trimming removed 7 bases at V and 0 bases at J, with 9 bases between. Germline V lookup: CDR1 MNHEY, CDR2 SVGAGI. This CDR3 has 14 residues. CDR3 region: CASTRGPNTGELFF. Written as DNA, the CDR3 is TGTGCCAGCACTCGCGGCCCGAACACCGGGGAGCTGTTTTTT.